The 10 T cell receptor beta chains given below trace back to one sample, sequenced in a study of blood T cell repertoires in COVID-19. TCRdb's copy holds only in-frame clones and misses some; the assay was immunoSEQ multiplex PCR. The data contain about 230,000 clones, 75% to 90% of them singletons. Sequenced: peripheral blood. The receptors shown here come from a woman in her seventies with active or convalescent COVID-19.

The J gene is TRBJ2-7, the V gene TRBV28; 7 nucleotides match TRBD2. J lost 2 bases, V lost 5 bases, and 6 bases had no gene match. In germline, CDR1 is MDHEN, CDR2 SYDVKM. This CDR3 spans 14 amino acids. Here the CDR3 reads CASSPAGVTYEQYF. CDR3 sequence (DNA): TGTGCCAGCAGTCCCGCGGGAGTTACCTACGAGCAGTACTTC.

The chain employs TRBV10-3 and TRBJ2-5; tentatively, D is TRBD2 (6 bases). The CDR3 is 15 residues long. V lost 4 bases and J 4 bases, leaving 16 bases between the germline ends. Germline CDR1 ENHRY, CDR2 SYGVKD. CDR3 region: CAISASGTEGETQYF. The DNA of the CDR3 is TGTGCCATCAGTGCTTCCGGGACGGAGGGAGAGACCCAGTACTTC.

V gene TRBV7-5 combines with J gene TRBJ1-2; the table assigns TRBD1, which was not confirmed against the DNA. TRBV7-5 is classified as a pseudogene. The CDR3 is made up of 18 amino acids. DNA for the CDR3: TGTGTCAGAAGCTTCCCACCCTGGGACAGGGGGCGCAACTATGGCTACACCTTC. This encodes CVRSFPPWDRGRNYGYTF.

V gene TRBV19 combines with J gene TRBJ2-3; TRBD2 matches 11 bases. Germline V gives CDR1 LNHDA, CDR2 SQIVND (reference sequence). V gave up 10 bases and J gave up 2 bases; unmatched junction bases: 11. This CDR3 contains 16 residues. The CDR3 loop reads CATRTSGSIATDTQYF. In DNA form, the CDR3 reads TGTGCCACTCGGACTAGCGGGTCGATAGCCACAGATACGCAGTATTTT.

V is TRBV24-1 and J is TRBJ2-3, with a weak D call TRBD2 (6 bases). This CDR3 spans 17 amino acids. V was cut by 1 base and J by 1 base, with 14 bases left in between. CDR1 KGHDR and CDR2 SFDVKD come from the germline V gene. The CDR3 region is CATSDFGGVLGTDTQYF. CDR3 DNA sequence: TGTGCCACCAGTGATTTCGGGGGAGTGCTGGGCACAGATACGCAGTATTTT.

This chain's CDR3 is CAISRDFNEQFF. Written as DNA, the CDR3 is TGTGCCATCAGCCGGGATTTCAATGAGCAGTTCTTC. The chain couples TRBV10-3 to TRBJ2-1; a weak D match, TRBD2 (5 bases). V lost 6 bases and J lost 6, with 9 bases in between. The CDR3 sequence is 12 residues long. Germline-derived CDR1 and CDR2 are ENHRY and SYGVKD.

CDR3 coding DNA: TGTGCCGGCGGGGGCTCAGCCTATAATCAGCCCCAGCATTTT. It encodes CAGGGSAYNQPQHF. The V and J genes are TRBV28 and TRBJ1-5; weak D call: TRBD1 (6 bases). Trimming shortened V by 11 bases and J by 4 bases, and 18 bases separated the two germline ends. The length of the CDR3 is 14 residues. CDR1 MDHEN and CDR2 SYDVKM come from the germline V gene. The variable domain in full, completed from reference TRBV28 and TRBJ1-5, reads DVKVTQSSRYLVKRTGEKVFLECVQDMDHENMFWYRQDPGLGLRLIYFSYDVKMKEKGDIPEGYSVSREKKERFSLILESASTNQTSMYLCAGGGSAYNQPQHFGDGTRLSIL.

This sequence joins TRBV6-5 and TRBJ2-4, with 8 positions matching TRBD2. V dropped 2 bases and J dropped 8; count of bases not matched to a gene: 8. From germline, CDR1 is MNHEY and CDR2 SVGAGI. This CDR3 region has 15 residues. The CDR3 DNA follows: TGTGCCAGCAGTTACGATTCAGCCGGGAGGGACATTCAGTACTTC. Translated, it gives CASSYDSAGRDIQYF.

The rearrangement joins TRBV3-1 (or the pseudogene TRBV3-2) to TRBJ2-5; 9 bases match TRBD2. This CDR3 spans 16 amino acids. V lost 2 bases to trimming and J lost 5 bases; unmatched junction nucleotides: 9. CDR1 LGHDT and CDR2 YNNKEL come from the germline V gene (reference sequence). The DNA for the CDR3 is TGTGCCAGCAGCCAACTAGCGGGATGGAAACGGGAGACCCAGTACTTC. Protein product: CASSQLAGWKRETQYF.

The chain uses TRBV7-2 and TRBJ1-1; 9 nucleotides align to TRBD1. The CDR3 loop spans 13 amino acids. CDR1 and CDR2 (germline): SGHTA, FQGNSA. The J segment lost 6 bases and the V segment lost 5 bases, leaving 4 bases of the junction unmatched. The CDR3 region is CASSQQGAAEAFF. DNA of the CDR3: TGTGCCAGCAGCCAACAGGGGGCGGCTGAAGCTTTCTTT.